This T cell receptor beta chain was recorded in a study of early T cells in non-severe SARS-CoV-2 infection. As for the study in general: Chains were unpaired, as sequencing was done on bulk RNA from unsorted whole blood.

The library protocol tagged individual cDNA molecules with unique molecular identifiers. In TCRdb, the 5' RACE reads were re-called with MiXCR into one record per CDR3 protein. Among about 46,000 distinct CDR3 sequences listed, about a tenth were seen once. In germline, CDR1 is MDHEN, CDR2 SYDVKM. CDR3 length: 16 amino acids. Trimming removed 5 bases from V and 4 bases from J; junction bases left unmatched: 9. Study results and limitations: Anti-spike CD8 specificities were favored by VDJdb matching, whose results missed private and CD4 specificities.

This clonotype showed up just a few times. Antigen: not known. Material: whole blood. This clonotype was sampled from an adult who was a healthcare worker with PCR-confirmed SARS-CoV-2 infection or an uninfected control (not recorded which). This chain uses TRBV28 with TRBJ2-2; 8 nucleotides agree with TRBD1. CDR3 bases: TGTGCCAGCAGTCCCCACGGACAGGGACTCACCGGGGAGCTGTTTTTT. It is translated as CASSPHGQGLTGELFF.